The subject of this entry is one T cell receptor beta chain. The entry originates in a study of blood T cell repertoires in COVID-19. Study overall: Acute-phase and convalescent COVID-19 samples originated in the United States, Italy and Spain.

Clones were sequenced by immunoSEQ multiplex PCR, and TCRdb holds only the in-frame ones, with some missing. The table lists roughly 200,000 clones, more than 80% of them singletons. The sequence came from a man aged 40-55 years who had recovered from COVID-19. The specimen was PBMCs or T cells enriched from blood (not recorded which).

CDR3 in DNA: TGTGCCAGTAGTATCTCGGGGTCCTACAATGAGCAGTTCTTC. The encoded protein is CASSISGSYNEQFF. J is TRBJ2-1 and V is TRBV19, with D perhaps TRBD2 (5 bases). Trimming pared 3 bases from V and 1 base from J, leaving 7 bases between. This CDR3 region has 14 residues. Germline V CDR1 and CDR2: LNHDA, SQIVND (reference sequence).